The 23 T cell receptor beta chains reported below all come from one sample, sequenced in a study of cytomegalovirus exposure and HLA in healthy donors. 13 Jbeta primers and 60 Vbeta primers were used for the PCR. The assay was immunoSEQ multiplex PCR, and TCRdb's table has in-frame clones only and misses some. The sample records about 130,000 clones, approximately 84% being singletons. Sequencing was done on a sample of PBMCs. Receptors originate from a boy aged 2-9 years in good health and CMV-seronegative.

The chain employs TRBV5-6 and TRBJ1-5; the D is unclear. V was cut by 0 bases and J by 4 bases, with 14 bases left in between. The CDR3 runs 16 residues. In germline, CDR1 is SGHDT, CDR2 YYEEEE. The CDR3 nucleotides are TGTGCCAGCAGCTTGGCCGTGGAAAGCGAGAATCAGCCCCAGCATTTT. This sequence encodes CASSLAVESENQPQHF.

The chain joins TRBV7-9 to TRBJ2-3; TRBD2 might be the D (6 bases). Germline loops: CDR1 SEHNR, CDR2 FQNEAQ (reference sequence). Trimming removed 2 bases from V and 5 bases from J, with 11 bases in between. This CDR3 contains 14 residues. Here the CDR3 DNA reads TGTGCCAGCAGCTTATTGACTAGTCGAGATACGCAGTATTTT. This gives the protein CASSLLTSRDTQYF. Variable domain in full (rest from reference TRBV7-9 and TRBJ2-3): DTGVSQNPRHKITKRGQNVTFRCDPISEHNRLYWYRQTLGQGPEFLTYFQNEAQLEKSRLLSDRFSAERPKGSFSTLEIQRTEQGDSAMYLCASSLLTSRDTQYFGPGTRLTVL.

The rearrangement links TRBV9 to TRBJ1-4, with unresolved D. V dropped 0 bases and J dropped 13 bases, with 19 bases sitting between them. Germline lookup yields CDR1 SGDLS and CDR2 YYNGEE. CDR3 length: 15 residues. The CDR3 region has the DNA TGTGCCAGCAGCGTAGCTTCTGTTCCAGGTGGAGGACTGTTTTTT. Protein: CASSVASVPGGGLFF.

The chain joins TRBV4-1 to TRBJ2-2; 15 bases align to TRBD2. The V gene end was trimmed by 6 bases and the J gene end by 3 bases; junction bases not matched to a gene: 11. Germline assignment: CDR1 MGHRA and CDR2 YSYEKL. The CDR3 has 19 residues. The DNA for the CDR3 is TGCGCCAGCAGTCTTGGACTAGCGGGGGGGCGCGTAGACACCGGGGAGCTGTTTTTT. Translation: CASSLGLAGGRVDTGELFF.

The V gene is TRBV19, the J gene TRBJ1-2, with D perhaps matching TRBD1 (5 bases). The CDR3 loop spans 14 amino acids. Trimming removed 7 bases at V and 7 bases at J, with 19 bases between. Germline V gene data show CDR1 as LNHDA and CDR2 as SQIVND (reference sequence). CDR3 nucleotide sequence: TGTGCCAGTATCAACCGGGGGGGGAAGTCTGGCTACACCTTC. Protein product: CASINRGGKSGYTF.

In regard to this clone: The germline gene is not matched at one end of the junction; a read error may be the cause. The J gene is TRBJ2-1, the V gene TRBV6-4; 8 positions match TRBD2. Germline lookup yields CDR1 MRHNA and CDR2 SNTAGT. This CDR3 is 13 amino acids long. CDR3 nucleotides: TGTGCCACCAGTAGCGGGGAAGGGAGCGAGCAGTTCTTC. This encodes CATSSGEGSEQFF.

V usage is TRBV29-1 and J usage is TRBJ2-1; 10 bases match TRBD1. This CDR3 has 16 residues. Germline loops: CDR1 SQVTM, CDR2 ANQGSEA. The J segment lost 9 bases and the V segment lost 3 bases, leaving 14 bases of the junction unmatched. In DNA form, the CDR3 reads TGCAGCGTTGATCCCCCAGGGACAGGGGCTAATGGTGAGCAGTTCTTC. It codes for CSVDPPGTGANGEQFF.

V and J are TRBV15 and TRBJ2-5; 7 nucleotides line up with TRBD2. This CDR3 is built from 15 residues. V lost 1 base to trimming and J lost 2 bases; unmatched junction nucleotides: 4. Germline lookup yields CDR1 LNHNV and CDR2 YYDKDF (reference sequence). CDR3 coding DNA: TGTGCCACCAGCAGAGGGGGGGGACGGCAAGAGACCCAGTACTTC. It encodes CATSRGGGRQETQYF.

This clone was detected once. The J gene is TRBJ2-5, the V gene TRBV10-3, with TRBD1 as a possible D gene (6 bases). The germline CDR1 and CDR2 sequences are ENHRY and SYGVKD. The CDR3 runs to 15 residues. With 0 bases removed from V and 7 bases from J, the gap between germline ends came to 15 bases. The CDR3 coding sequence is TGTGCCATCAGTGAGTCGCGGCAGGGGATGTTGACCCAGTACTTC. The encoded protein is CAISESRQGMLTQYF.

The chain combines TRBV7-9 with TRBJ1-2; the D is unclear. Germline CDR1 and CDR2: SEHNR and FQNEAQ (reference sequence). V was trimmed by 2 bases and J by 1 base, leaving 14 bases between them. The CDR3 has 16 amino acids. The CDR3 here is CASSLKPARGNYGYTF. The DNA of the CDR3 is TGTGCCAGCAGCTTAAAACCAGCACGCGGTAACTATGGCTACACCTTC.

V usage is TRBV11-2 and J usage is TRBJ1-2, with 7 bases lining up with TRBD1. The trim removed 5 bases at V and 5 bases at J, leaving 11 bases unmatched. The CDR3 spans 15 residues. CDR1 SGHAT and CDR2 FQNNGV come from the germline V gene. The CDR3: CASSTRDSRFYGYTF. The CDR3 nucleotides are TGTGCCAGCAGCACCCGGGACAGCCGATTTTATGGCTACACCTTC.

The genes are TRBV19 and TRBJ2-3; weak D call: TRBD2 (6 bases). CDR1 is LNHDA, CDR2 SQIVND, per germline (reference sequence). The CDR3 is made up of 16 amino acids. The ends were cut back, 6 bases at V and 2 bases at J, with 18 bases in the middle. CDR3 sequence reads: CASRGRTGVHTDTQYF. The CDR3, as DNA: TGTGCCAGTAGGGGGAGGACGGGAGTACACACAGATACGCAGTATTTT.

The rearrangement joins TRBV6-1 to TRBJ2-7; 7 bases align to TRBD1. CDR1 and CDR2 (germline): MNHNS, SASEGT. V lost 4 bases, J lost 6 bases, and 12 bases stayed unmatched. The CDR3 runs to 15 residues. The CDR3 DNA reads as TGTGCCAGCAGTGGTTTCACGACAGGGAAGGGCGAGCAGTACGTC. It specifies CASSGFTTGKGEQYV.

The chain links TRBV19 to TRBJ1-5; a weak D match, TRBD1 (6 bases). Per the germline V gene, CDR1 is LNHDA and CDR2 is SQIVND (reference sequence). The V end was cut by 7 bases, the J end by 0 bases, with 13 bases between. This CDR3 contains 15 residues. The CDR3: CASTPTGTSNQPQHF. CDR3 sequence (DNA): TGTGCCAGTACCCCGACAGGTACTAGCAATCAGCCCCAGCATTTT.

Only a few counts were recorded for this clone. CDR3: CASSQRDRREYEQYF. CDR3 nucleotide sequence: TGCGCCAGCAGCCAACGGGACAGACGAGAGTACGAGCAGTACTTC. V and J are TRBV4-3 and TRBJ2-7, with 7 nucleotides matching TRBD1. Germline CDR1 is LGHNA and CDR2 is YSLEER. This CDR3 has 15 residues. V was pared by 2 bases and J by 4 bases, with 8 bases of the junction left unmatched.

V is TRBV9 and J is TRBJ2-2; 10 nucleotides agree with TRBD1. V lost 4 bases, J lost 7 bases, and 7 bases stayed unmatched. This CDR3 contains 15 residues. Germline-derived CDR1 and CDR2 are SGDLS and YYNGEE. Here the CDR3 DNA reads TGTGCCAGCAGCCCTGGGACAGGGGCCCTCGGGGAGCTGTTTTTT. It specifies CASSPGTGALGELFF.

This chain connects TRBV19 to TRBJ1-5, with 8 bases fitting TRBD1. This CDR3 contains 13 residues. Germline V gene lookup returns CDR1 LNHDA and CDR2 SQIVND (reference sequence). V shed 7 bases and J 5 bases; nucleotides not matched to a gene: 4. The CDR3 loop reads CASTQGGYQPQHF. The CDR3 DNA reads as TGTGCCAGTACACAGGGGGGATATCAGCCCCAGCATTTT.

The rearrangement links TRBV7-2 to TRBJ1-2; the D gene is possibly TRBD1 (5 bases). Germline V lookup: CDR1 SGHTA, CDR2 FQGNSA. CDR3 length equals 14 residues. The V end lost 7 bases, the J end lost 8 bases, and 20 bases lay between the germline ends. DNA for the CDR3: TGTGCCAGCACCTCGATGGGGGGGGTGGAGGGCTACACCTTC. The encoded protein is CASTSMGGVEGYTF.

This clone is a singleton in its sample. The chain joins TRBV4-1 to TRBJ2-7; 11 bases are shared with TRBD1. The CDR3 runs to 15 residues. The V gene end was trimmed by 2 bases and the J gene end by 3 bases; junction bases not matched to a gene: 3. Germline values: CDR1 MGHRA, CDR2 YSYEKL. The CDR3 is CASSQSGQGDYEQYF. In nucleotides, the CDR3 is TGCGCCAGCAGCCAATCGGGACAGGGGGACTACGAGCAGTACTTC.

The chain employs TRBV6-5 and TRBJ1-1; tentative D call: TRBD1 (5 bases). Germline values: CDR1 MNHEY, CDR2 SVGAGI. This CDR3 has 15 amino acids. Deletions cut 8 bases from V and 1 base from J, with 17 bases between. The CDR3 DNA reads TGTGCCAGCTCAAGGGGTTCGGGTGGGAACACTGAAGCTTTCTTT. It specifies CASSRGSGGNTEAFF.

This chain uses TRBV7-2 with TRBJ2-2; 8 nucleotides match TRBD1. This CDR3 spans 17 amino acids. CDR1 is SGHTA, CDR2 FQGNSA, per germline. V lost 4 bases to trimming and J lost 7 bases; unmatched junction nucleotides: 14. CDR3 sequence: CASSSPFGRGQVGELFF. In nucleotides, the CDR3 is TGTGCCAGCAGCTCTCCATTCGGCAGGGGGCAGGTCGGGGAGCTGTTTTTT.

V usage is TRBV13 and J usage is TRBJ1-5; the D gene is possibly TRBD1 (5 bases). V was shortened by 2 bases and J by 0 bases, with 14 bases between the two germline ends. There are 17 residues in the CDR3. The germline CDR1 and CDR2 sequences are PRHDT and FYEKMQ (reference sequence). This CDR3 reads CASSLSDSYYSNQPQHF. DNA of the CDR3: TGTGCCAGCAGCTTAAGTGACAGCTACTATAGCAATCAGCCCCAGCATTTT.

The chain carries TRBV30 and TRBJ1-3; D remains unclear. Trimming took off 0 bases at V and 4 bases at J, with 7 bases between the two ends. The CDR3 loop spans 13 amino acids. The germline gives CDR1 GTSNPN, CDR2 SVGIG (reference sequence). CDR3 in amino acids: CAWSVVRGNTIYF. The CDR3 DNA follows: TGTGCCTGGAGTGTAGTCAGGGGAAACACCATATATTTT.